These T cell receptor beta chains were read from a single sample in a study of cytomegalovirus exposure and HLA in healthy donors. TCRdb's table, derived via immunoSEQ multiplex PCR, lists solely in-frame clones and lacks some. The repertoire includes roughly 120,000 clones, around 84% of them detected once, and about 2.7% sits in the top ten. Sequencing was done on a sample of PBMCs. The receptors originated from a woman aged 18-29 years in good health and CMV-seropositive. Both conserved end residues are part of each CDR3. Each record gives: V gene, clone size, D gene, J gene, CDR3 length, CDR3 DNA, CDR3 protein. The D gene is left open where the match is weak. The size field is filled for only some rows; it gives once, few, many or a size class.

>TRBV7-6|NA|TRBD1|TRBJ1-3|16
TGTGCCAGCAGCTCCTTAACCGGGACAGGTCAAAACACCATATATTTT
CASSSLTGTGQNTIYF
>TRBV15|NA|TRBD1|TRBJ2-3|15
TGTGCCACCAGCAACGCGCCGGGACAGGGGGATACGCAGTATTTT
CATSNAPGQGDTQYF
>TRBV10-3|NA|TRBD1|TRBJ1-1|14
TGTGCCATCACCACCGGGACAGGGTCGGCTGAAGCTTTCTTT
CAITTGTGSAEAFF
>TRBV5-6|NA|NA|TRBJ2-7|13
TGTGCCAGCAGCTTGGTTTCCAGGAACGAGCAGTACTTC
CASSLVSRNEQYF
>TRBV6-4|NA|TRBD2|TRBJ2-5|16
TGTGCCAGCAGAGCCTCACTAGCGGGGAGGGAAGAGACCCAGTACTTC
CASRASLAGREETQYF
>TRBV27|NA|NA|TRBJ2-5|15
TGTGCCAGCAGTTCCGGCGGTACCTACCAAGAGACCCAGTACTTC
CASSSGGTYQETQYF
>TRBV25-1|NA|TRBD1|TRBJ2-4|18
TGTGCCAGCAGTGTTAACCCGGGACAGGGCGGGTTGGGGAACATTCAGTACTTC
CASSVNPGQGGLGNIQYF
>TRBV18|NA|NA|TRBJ2-2|13
TGTGCCAGCTCACCACGTGAGGAGGGGGAGCTGTTTTTT
CASSPREEGELFF
>TRBV6-1|NA|TRBD2|TRBJ2-5|15
TGTGCCAGCAGTGACGCTAGCGGGGGTAGGGAGACCCAGTACTTC
CASSDASGGRETQYF
>TRBV6-6|NA|TRBD2|TRBJ2-7|16
TGTGCCAGCAGTTATCCGACTAGCGGATCGTACTACGAGCAGTACTTC
CASSYPTSGSYYEQYF
>TRBV4-1|once|NA|TRBJ2-1|13
TGCGCCAGCAGCCCCGGGACTGATACGAAGCAGTTCTTC
CASSPGTDTKQFF
>TRBV6-5|NA|NA|TRBJ1-2|15
TGTGCCAGCAGGGCTGGTGGAGGGTTAAGTTATGGCTACACCTTC
CASRAGGGLSYGYTF
>TRBV25-1|NA|NA|TRBJ2-5|12
TGTGCCAGCAGTGACCATCAAGAGACCCAGTACTTC
CASSDHQETQYF
>TRBV11-2|NA|NA|TRBJ1-4|15
TGTGCCAGCAGCTTCGCGGGTGACTTAGACGAAAAACTGTTTTTT
CASSFAGDLDEKLFF
>TRBV7-9|NA|TRBD1|TRBJ2-3|14
TGTGCCAGCAGCGGAGGACAGGCGGCAGATACGCAGTATTTT
CASSGGQAADTQYF
>TRBV5-5|NA|NA|TRBJ1-3|17
TGTGCCAGCACCCGCGGGGCCGCTCTGGGCTCTGGAAACACCATATATTTT
CASTRGAALGSGNTIYF
>TRBV25-1|NA|TRBD1|TRBJ1-6|12
TGTGCCACCGGGACAGCGAATTCACCCCTCCACTTT
CATGTANSPLHF
>TRBV7-9|NA|NA|TRBJ2-7|15
TGTGCCAGCAGCCGACGGGACACCCTCACCTACGAGCAGTACTTC
CASSRRDTLTYEQYF
>TRBV28|NA|NA|TRBJ1-5|14
TGTGCCAGCAGCCATCCGGGGTCGTTTCAGCCCCAGCATTTT
CASSHPGSFQPQHF
>TRBV5-3|NA|NA|TRBJ2-5|13
TGTGCCAGAAGCCCTGGGAGGCCTAGGGAGCAGTACTTC
CARSPGRPREQYF
>TRBV6-5|once|NA|TRBJ1-4|14
TGTGCCAGCAGTATCATTAGGGGAAGTGAAAAACTGTTTTTT
CASSIIRGSEKLFF
>TRBV29-1|NA|NA|TRBJ2-1|14
TGCAGCGTTGAAAAACTTGCCCGACTTGATGAGCAGTTCTTC
CSVEKLARLDEQFF
>TRBV30|few|NA|TRBJ1-2|10
TGTGCCAGCTGGGGGGGTGGCTACACCTTC
CASWGGGYTF
>TRBV7-9|NA|TRBD1|TRBJ1-1|16
TGTGCCAGCAGCTCCGGGACAGGGGGCGCGACGGCTGAAGCTTTCTTT
CASSSGTGGATAEAFF
>TRBV6-5|NA|NA|TRBJ1-2|13
TGTGCCAGCAGTTACTCTTCCGTAGAGGGCTACACCTTC
CASSYSSVEGYTF
>TRBV7-6|once|NA|TRBJ2-7|14
TGTGCCAGCAGCCCCGAAGCCTCCTCCTACGAGCAGTACTTC
CASSPEASSYEQYF
>TRBV7-2|NA|TRBD1|TRBJ1-1|14
TGTGCCAGCAGCTTTGCTCACAGGGGGCAGGGAGCTTTCTTT
CASSFAHRGQGAFF
>TRBV6-5|NA|NA|TRBJ2-5|14
TGTGCCAGCAGTTACTCGTTAGCATCGGAGACCCAGTACTTC
CASSYSLASETQYF
>TRBV7-9|NA|NA|TRBJ1-6|14
TGTGCCATGACCGGGGGAGGGGAGGATTCACCCCTCCACTTT
CAMTGGGEDSPLHF
>TRBV4-1|NA|TRBD2|TRBJ2-5|17
TGCGCCAGCAGCGGACGGACTAGCGGGAGACCTCAAGAGACCCAGTACTTC
CASSGRTSGRPQETQYF
>TRBV25-1|NA|NA|TRBJ2-3|15
TGTGCCAGCACCATATCTGGCGGGGGCACAGATACGCAGTATTTT
CASTISGGGTDTQYF
>TRBV5-4|NA|NA|TRBJ2-7|15
TGTGCCAGCAGCTTGCCAGGCCAGAGCTCCTACGAGCAGTACTTC
CASSLPGQSSYEQYF
>TRBV7-3|NA|NA|TRBJ2-3|15
TGTGCCAGCAGTGGAGGAGGGACTAGCACAGATACGCAGTATTTT
CASSGGGTSTDTQYF
>TRBV7-2|NA|NA|TRBJ1-1|13
TGTGCCAGCAGCTTACCAGGGAACACTGAAGCTTTCTTT
CASSLPGNTEAFF
>TRBV4-1|few|TRBD1|TRBJ1-1|16
TGCGCCAGCAGCCAAGCCGCGACAGGGGTTAGATCTGAAGCTTTCTTT
CASSQAATGVRSEAFF
>TRBV19|NA|NA|TRBJ2-5|14
TGTGCCAGTAGTATGGGGGGATTAAGGGAGACCCAGTACTTC
CASSMGGLRETQYF
>TRBV4-1|NA|NA|TRBJ1-2|16
TGCGCCAGCAGCCATCCCGGGAGCCCAGCTAACTATGGCTACACCTTC
CASSHPGSPANYGYTF
>TRBV6-4|once|TRBD2|TRBJ2-3|16
TGTGCCAGCAGTGAGTTTTCGGGACTAGCGGGGGGAACGCAGTATTTT
CASSEFSGLAGGTQYF
>TRBV28|few|TRBD1|TRBJ1-2|14
TGTGCCAGCGGGGGGACAGGGGGTGCGGAAGGCTACACCTTC
CASGGTGGAEGYTF
>TRBV10-3|NA|TRBD2|TRBJ2-3|16
TGTGCCATCAGAGCCCCGACTAGCGGGGGTGCATATACGCAGTATTTT
CAIRAPTSGGAYTQYF
>TRBV6-6|NA|TRBD2|TRBJ2-7|15
TGTGCCAGCAGTCCGGCCCAGCGGGGGGTCTACGAGCAGTACTTC
CASSPAQRGVYEQYF
>TRBV5-4|NA|TRBD1|TRBJ2-6|16
TGTGCCAGCTTTACAGGGGCGAGCTCTGGGGCCAACGTCCTGACTTTC
CASFTGASSGANVLTF
>TRBV7-4|NA|TRBD1|TRBJ1-2|14
TGTGCCAGCAGCCGCGTGGGACAGCCGGGAGGCTACACCTTC
CASSRVGQPGGYTF
>TRBV5-8|NA|TRBD1|TRBJ2-7|14
TGTGCCAGCAGCTTGGCAGGGGGCATCGGCGAGCAGTACTTC
CASSLAGGIGEQYF
>TRBV4-1|NA|NA|TRBJ2-1|11
TGCGCCAGCAGGGCAAACAATGAGCAGTTCTTC
CASRANNEQFF
>TRBV29-1|NA|TRBD2|TRBJ2-2|16
TGCAGCGCCAAGGGACTAGCGGGATCGAACACCGGGGAGCTGTTTTTT
CSAKGLAGSNTGELFF
>TRBV7-9|few|NA|TRBJ2-7|14
TGTGCCAGCAGCCATATTTTGCGTACCTACGAGCAGTACTTC
CASSHILRTYEQYF
>TRBV6-1|NA|NA|TRBJ1-5|14
TGTGCCAGCAGTGAATGGGCAGAGAATCAGCCCCAGCATTTT
CASSEWAENQPQHF
>TRBV5-1|NA|NA|TRBJ1-1|14
TGCGCCAGCAGCAGACTAGGGGAAAACACTGAAGCTTTCTTT
CASSRLGENTEAFF
>TRBV7-8|few|TRBD2|TRBJ2-2|17
TGTGCCAGCAGCTTGAGGACTAGCGGTCTGAACACCGGGGAGCTGTTTTTT
CASSLRTSGLNTGELFF
>TRBV6-1|NA|NA|TRBJ2-1|12
TGTGCCAGCAGTGCTGAGGCTTGCGAGCAGTTCTTC
CASSAEACEQFF
>TRBV27|NA|NA|TRBJ1-2|14
TGTGCCAGCAGTTTACCTGGACAAAGGGGTGGCTACACCTTC
CASSLPGQRGGYTF
>TRBV12-5|NA|TRBD2|TRBJ2-7|14
TGTGCTAGTGGTCCCCCGGGGGGGAGTAGTGAGCAGTACTTC
CASGPPGGSSEQYF
>TRBV6-5|NA|NA|TRBJ1-5|15
TGTGCCAGCAAAACCTCGGGGTATAGCAATCAGCCCCAGCATTTT
CASKTSGYSNQPQHF
>TRBV15|NA|TRBD2|TRBJ2-7|16
TGTGCCACCAGCAGAGATCACGCTAGCGGGTCCTACGAGCAGTACTTC
CATSRDHASGSYEQYF